Each of the 22 T cell receptor beta chains below was sequenced from the same sample in a study of monozygotic twins with inflammatory bowel disease. TCRdb reprocessed the 5' RACE reads and reports one entry per CDR3 protein, with no DNA. Reported are hundreds of thousands of distinct CDR3 sequences; the ten largest clones contain about 2.2%. Material: blood. All receptors derive from a human donor with ulcerative colitis or Crohn's disease, or a healthy co-twin of an affected twin (not recorded which).

The chain combines TRBV10-3 with TRBJ1-2; TCRdb's assignment of TRBD1 cannot be checked, as there is no DNA. Germline V gene sequence: CDR1 ENHRY, CDR2 SYGVKD. This CDR3 comprises 13 residues. The CDR3 loop reads CAITLTGGEGYTF.

The chain combines TRBV4-1 with TRBJ1-2; the D gene TCRdb calls, TRBD1, cannot be checked with no DNA. Germline CDR1 MGHRA, CDR2 YSYEKL. CDR3 length: 14 residues. The CDR3 protein is CASSQVGGISGYTF.

Here the CDR3 reads CASSFETGELFF. The V call is TRBV7-3, the J call TRBJ2-2. The CDR3 has 12 amino acids. CDR1 is SGHTA and CDR2 is FQGTGA in the germline V gene.

This chain connects TRBV5-1 to TRBJ2-6; TCRdb outputs TRBD2, but without DNA this stays unchecked. The CDR3 totals 17 residues. From germline, CDR1 is SGHRS and CDR2 YFSETQ. The CDR3 loop reads CASSLGLVASGANVLTF.

V is TRBV2 and J is TRBJ2-3; the D call of TRBD1 rests on TCRdb alone, since no DNA is present to check it. Germline V gene lookup returns CDR1 SNHLY and CDR2 FYNNEI. The CDR3 loop spans 14 amino acids. The CDR3 region is CASSESPGADTQYF.

V and J are TRBV25-1 and TRBJ1-1. Looked up from germline, CDR1 is MGHDK and CDR2 is SYGVNS. The CDR3 is 13 residues long. The CDR3 is CASSPLGHFEAFF.

The genes are TRBV7-2 and TRBJ1-1. CDR1 and CDR2 from the germline V gene are SGHTA and FQGNSA. The CDR3 consists of 14 residues. The CDR3 here is CASSTSMLRTEAFF.

The chain is built from TRBV6-5 and TRBJ1-3. The CDR3 is 16 amino acids. Germline lookup yields CDR1 MNHEY and CDR2 SVGAGI. The CDR3 region is CASSYSRGTSGNTIYF.

The chain is built from TRBV3-1 and TRBJ1-1; TCRdb gives TRBD1 as the D gene, but with no DNA this cannot be confirmed. Germline V lookup: CDR1 LGHDT, CDR2 YNNKEL (reference sequence). The CDR3 has 14 amino acids. The CDR3 loop is CATKREGRNTEAFF.

The gene calls are TRBV5-6 and TRBJ1-4; TCRdb outputs TRBD1, but without DNA this stays unchecked. The germline V gene has CDR1 SGHDT and CDR2 YYEEEE. CDR3 length: 16 amino acids. The CDR3 reads CASSSDLDRGWEKLFF.

J is TRBJ2-3 and V is TRBV20-1; as DNA is missing, the TRBD2 call by TCRdb cannot be tested. This CDR3 is 16 amino acids long. Germline CDR1 DFQATT, CDR2 SNEGSKA (reference sequence). The CDR3 region is CSALATSGIVSHTQYF.

The genes are TRBV10-3 and TRBJ2-5; TCRdb calls TRBD2, which cannot be checked without DNA. CDR1 ENHRY and CDR2 SYGVKD come from the germline V gene. The CDR3 extends over 17 amino acids. The CDR3 loop is CAISEDPSGGYQATQYF.

The rearrangement joins TRBV2 to TRBJ1-2; TCRdb's assignment of TRBD1 cannot be checked, as there is no DNA. In germline, CDR1 is SNHLY, CDR2 FYNNEI. This CDR3 has 15 amino acids. The CDR3 region is CASSTNRDLRRGYTF.

This chain joins TRBV10-3 and TRBJ2-1. Germline V gene lookup returns CDR1 ENHRY and CDR2 SYGVKD. This CDR3 spans 13 amino acids. The CDR3 region is CAIREGAKNEQFF.

The gene calls are TRBV6-1 and TRBJ2-6; TCRdb reports TRBD1, a call that lacks DNA to check it against. Per germline, CDR1 MNHNS and CDR2 SASEGT. CDR3 length equals 16 residues. CDR3 residues: CASCPGISSGANVLTF.

V gene TRBV7-2 combines with J gene TRBJ2-1; the D call from TCRdb, TRBD2, cannot be confirmed without DNA. Germline CDR1 SGHTA, CDR2 FQGNSA. The CDR3 is made up of 16 amino acids. The CDR3 sequence is CASSPRTSGGGNEQFF.

This sequence joins TRBV5-1 and TRBJ2-3; the D call from TCRdb, TRBD1, cannot be confirmed without DNA. Germline assignment: CDR1 SGHRS and CDR2 YFSETQ. CDR3 size: 14 residues. CDR3 sequence reads: CASSRDRGTDTQYF. The whole variable domain, remainder taken from reference TRBV5-1 and TRBJ2-3, is KAGVTQTPRYLIKTRGQQVTLSCSPISGHRSVSWYQQTPGQGLQFLFEYFSETQRNKGNFPGRFSGRQFSNSRSEMNVSTLELGDSALYLCASSRDRGTDTQYFGPGTRLTVL.

The chain links TRBV27 to TRBJ1-6. The CDR3 has 14 residues. Germline V gene data show CDR1 as MNHEY and CDR2 as SMNVEV (reference sequence). CDR3 sequence reads: CASSLWLDGSPLHF.

The chain carries TRBV29-1 and TRBJ2-5; without DNA, the TCRdb call of TRBD2 cannot be checked. Per germline, CDR1 SQVTM and CDR2 ANQGSEA. The CDR3 consists of 16 residues. The CDR3 spells CSVEGGSGGAYETQYF.

V gene TRBV24-1 combines with J gene TRBJ2-1; checking the TCRdb D call of TRBD1 is not possible without DNA. From germline, CDR1 is KGHDR and CDR2 SFDVKD. This CDR3 contains 16 residues. The CDR3 spells CATSEVTGNSYNEQFF.

The rearrangement uses TRBV5-1 and TRBJ1-4; the TCRdb call, TRBD1, lacks DNA for checking. The CDR3 has 15 residues. Germline V CDR1 and CDR2: SGHRS, YFSETQ. The CDR3: CTSSKGQAANEKLFF.

This chain links TRBV6-5 with TRBJ2-7; TCRdb names TRBD1, which stays unverified in the absence of DNA. The germline CDR1 and CDR2 sequences are MNHEY and SVGAGI. This CDR3 is built from 15 residues. The chain's CDR3 is CASSYTVSGVYEQYF.